The next 17 T cell receptor beta chains were all read from a single sample in a study of shared clonotypes between healthy human individuals. The repertoire was sequenced with immunoSEQ multiplex PCR; TCRdb's copy has only in-frame clones and lacks some. The table has about 820,000 clones, more than 85% seen once. Naive CD8 cells lacked CD45RO, underwent positive selection for CCR7 and left out terminally differentiated effector memory CD45RA+ cells. Sequenced: naive CD8+ T cells sorted from blood. All receptors derive from a man between 25 and 39 years old in good health.

The chain uses TRBV28 and TRBJ1-1; TRBD1 aligns across 11 bases. The CDR3 consists of 14 residues. J gave up 5 bases and V 6 bases, and 5 bases lay outside the gene matches. CDR1 is MDHEN, CDR2 SYDVKM, per germline. CDR3 coding DNA: TGTGCCAGCAGCCAGGGGACAGGGGGAACTGAAGCTTTCTTT. Its translation is CASSQGTGGTEAFF.

The genes are TRBV5-1 and TRBJ1-5; D is unresolved. This CDR3 contains 16 residues. V gave up 6 bases and J gave up 1 base, with 17 bases separating them. Germline V gene sequence: CDR1 SGHRS, CDR2 YFSETQ. In DNA, the CDR3 is TGCGCCAGCATAAAGGTCCCTCCTGAAAGCAATCAGCCCCAGCATTTT. Its translation: CASIKVPPESNQPQHF.

This clone was observed once. The CDR3 region has the DNA TGTGCCAGCAGTGCGGCTAGTTGGGAGACCCAGTACTTC. Amino acids: CASSAASWETQYF. J is TRBJ2-5 and V is TRBV2; D unresolved. The CDR3 extends over 13 amino acids. Germline V gene lookup returns CDR1 SNHLY and CDR2 FYNNEI. V lost 4 bases to trimming and J lost 5 bases, with 11 bases between them.

This chain links TRBV5-8 with TRBJ2-1, with 11 bases lining up with TRBD2. CDR3 size: 17 residues. Per the germline V gene, CDR1 is SGHTS and CDR2 is YDEGEE. V trimming: 4 bases; J trimming: 7 bases; junction bases outside the gene matches: 13. CDR3 residues: CASSGGIAGGPRNEQFF. The CDR3, as DNA: TGTGCCAGCAGCGGGGGGATAGCGGGAGGGCCGAGGAATGAGCAGTTCTTC.

The chain's CDR3 is CASSLYDGTGDGYTF. DNA for the CDR3: TGTGCCAGCAGCCTATATGATGGGACAGGGGATGGCTACACCTTC. The chain joins TRBV16 to TRBJ1-2; the match to TRBD1 covers 10 bases. This CDR3 spans 15 amino acids. With 4 bases clipped from V and 6 bases from J, the junction kept 8 bases outside the gene matches. Germline CDR1 and CDR2: KGHSY and FQNENV.

This sequence joins TRBV7-6 and TRBJ1-1, with TRBD1 identical over 7 bases. The CDR3 extends over 15 amino acids. The junction had 7 bases not matched to a gene; V was cut back by 4 bases and J by 2 bases. Germline values: CDR1 SGHVS, CDR2 FNYEAQ. CDR3 sequence (DNA): TGTGCCAGCAGCTCGACAGGGTTTGGAAACACTGAAGCTTTCTTT. It codes for CASSSTGFGNTEAFF.

Of note for this clone: Within the sample, other DNA sequences also encode this same CDR3. This chain joins TRBV28 and TRBJ2-7, with D possibly matching TRBD1 (7 bases). V lost 6 bases and J 5 bases, leaving 8 bases between the germline ends. The CDR3 length is 11 residues. CDR1 and CDR2 from the germline V gene are MDHEN and SYDVKM. In DNA, the CDR3 is TGTGCCAGCAGCAGGGGGGACGAGCAGTACTTC. Translation gives CASSRGDEQYF.

This chain uses TRBV19 with TRBJ1-5; the match to TRBD1 covers 7 bases. The CDR3 has 15 residues. Unmatched junction bases numbered 10, after V lost 8 bases and J lost 3 bases. In germline, CDR1 is LNHDA, CDR2 SQIVND (reference sequence). CDR3 DNA sequence: TGTGCCAGTTCTGAGGACAGGATAATCAATCAGCCCCAGCATTTT. Translated, it gives CASSEDRIINQPQHF.

This clone was seen only once. The rearrangement joins TRBV2 to TRBJ2-7; 12 positions agree with TRBD2. Trimming removed 1 base from V and 6 bases from J; junction bases left unmatched: 1. Germline lookup yields CDR1 SNHLY and CDR2 FYNNEI. CDR3 length: 14 amino acids. DNA for the CDR3: TGTGCCAGCAGTGAAGGACTAGCGGGAGCCGAGCAGTACTTC. It codes for CASSEGLAGAEQYF.

Notes on this clone: Other DNA variants within this sample encode the same CDR3. This rearrangement joins TRBV27 to TRBJ2-1, with 11 bases fitting TRBD1. Trimming at V came to 4 bases and at J to 9 bases, leaving 5 bases not matched to a gene. Germline CDR1 MNHEY, CDR2 SMNVEV (reference sequence). The CDR3 contains 14 residues. As DNA, the CDR3 is TGTGCCAGCAGTTCCCGGGACAGGGGGAGTGAGCAGTTCTTC. This encodes CASSSRDRGSEQFF.

The rearrangement uses TRBV30 and TRBJ2-1; D unclear. The CDR3 runs to 15 residues. Germline lookup yields CDR1 GTSNPN and CDR2 SVGIG (reference sequence). V was shortened by 3 bases and J by 0 bases, with 12 bases between the two germline ends. The CDR3: CAWRESEHSYNEQFF. In DNA, the CDR3 is TGTGCCTGGAGGGAGTCAGAGCACTCCTACAATGAGCAGTTCTTC.

The J gene is TRBJ1-5, the V gene TRBV27; 7 bases match TRBD1. J lost 4 bases, V lost 4 bases, and 22 bases had no gene match. The CDR3 contains 20 residues. Per germline, CDR1 MNHEY and CDR2 SMNVEV (reference sequence). As DNA, the CDR3 is TGTGCCAGCAGTTCCCGGGCACAGGGGATCACAAAGAAATGGAATCAGCCCCAGCATTTT. Protein: CASSSRAQGITKKWNQPQHF.

This sequence joins TRBV2 and TRBJ1-2; D is unclear. The CDR3 spans 11 residues. CDR1 SNHLY and CDR2 FYNNEI come from the germline V gene. Trimming removed 6 bases at V and 5 bases at J, with 7 bases between. The CDR3 nucleotides are TGTGCCAGCAGGGACCGGTATGGCTACACCTTC. This gives the protein CASRDRYGYTF.

This clone occurred once. The genes are TRBV14 and TRBJ2-1; D possibly corresponds to TRBD1 (5 bases). The germline CDR1 and CDR2 sequences are SGHDN and FVKESK. Trimming pared 2 bases from V and 10 bases from J, leaving 12 bases between. The CDR3 is 13 residues long. CDR3 in DNA: TGTGCCAGCAGCCAAACAGGCGTCGGGGAGCAGTTCTTC. Protein product: CASSQTGVGEQFF.

This sequence joins TRBV5-5 and TRBJ2-2, with TRBD2 matching 11 bases. CDR1 is SGHKS and CDR2 is YYEKEE in the germline V gene (reference sequence). The CDR3 has 18 residues. J lost 8 bases, V lost 0 bases, and 12 bases had no gene match. In DNA form, the CDR3 reads TGTGCCAGCAGCTTGGGGCCTAGCGGGAGGCTACCTCTGGGGGAGCTGTTTTTT. This encodes CASSLGPSGRLPLGELFF.

The J gene is TRBJ2-7, the V gene TRBV15; TRBD1 matches 8 bases. V was clipped by 11 bases and J by 4 bases; unmatched bases: 10. The CDR3 is made up of 13 amino acids. Per germline, CDR1 LNHNV and CDR2 YYDKDF (reference sequence). CDR3 nucleotide sequence: TGTGCCTTCGGGGAAGGACAGGGTTACGAGCAGTACTTC. Translated: CAFGEGQGYEQYF.

V is TRBV2 and J is TRBJ1-5, with 9 bases fitting TRBD1. CDR1 is SNHLY, CDR2 FYNNEI, per germline. This CDR3 spans 21 amino acids. V shed 4 bases, J shed 3 bases, and the junction held 22 bases outside the gene matches. This CDR3 reads CASSGHLLGQGTEIFNQPQHF. CDR3 sequence (DNA): TGTGCCAGCAGTGGCCACTTGCTGGGACAGGGTACAGAAATTTTCAATCAGCCCCAGCATTTT. Together with reference TRBV2 and TRBJ1-5, the CDR3 gives the full variable domain: EPEVTQTPSHQVTQMGQEVILRCVPISNHLYFYWYRQILGQKVEFLVSFYNNEISEKSEIFDDQFSVERPDGSNFTLKIRSTKLEDSAMYFCASSGHLLGQGTEIFNQPQHFGDGTRLSIL.